What follows are 26 T cell receptor beta chains derived from one specimen sequenced in a study of T cell repertoires in cytomegalovirus infection. TCRdb re-analysed the reads in MiXCR, keeping a single row per CDR3 protein. The profile shows fewer than 1,000,000 distinct CDR3 sequences, approximately 33% of them singletons. These receptors are not linked to any known antigen. The specimen comprised cultured CD8+ T cells from PBMCs, sampled from culture after CMV antigen stimulation. The source of these receptors is a human donor in good health (CMV status not recorded). Some clones in this sample may be carry-over from other donors' samples.

This clonotype has more than one count but fewer than ten. The gene calls are TRBV7-9 and TRBJ2-1, with TRBD2 identical over 14 bases. Germline V gene sequence: CDR1 SEHNR, CDR2 FQNEAQ (reference sequence). The CDR3 contains 16 residues. The junction had 8 bases not matched to a gene; V was cut back by 7 bases and J by 6 bases. The CDR3 is CASTRLAGGPFNEQFF. CDR3 nucleotide sequence: TGTGCCAGCACCCGACTAGCGGGGGGGCCGTTCAATGAGCAGTTCTTC. Based on the CDR3 plus reference TRBV7-9 and TRBJ2-1, the full variable domain is DTGVSQNPRHKITKRGQNVTFRCDPISEHNRLYWYRQTLGQGPEFLTYFQNEAQLEKSRLLSDRFSAERPKGSFSTLEIQRTEQGDSAMYLCASTRLAGGPFNEQFFGPGTRLTVL.

The table lists this clonotype with a few counts. The chain links TRBV5-1 to TRBJ2-3; D not resolved. CDR1 is SGHRS and CDR2 is YFSETQ in the germline V gene. V was trimmed by 0 bases and J by 6 bases, leaving 11 bases between them. The CDR3 covers 14 residues. CDR3: CASSLVGPGDTQYF. The CDR3, as DNA: TGCGCCAGCAGCTTGGTTGGGCCGGGCGATACGCAGTATTTT.

There are a few counts of this clonotype. V and J are TRBV28 and TRBJ2-3; D is ambiguous. Germline V gene data show CDR1 as MDHEN and CDR2 as SYDVKM. The V end lost 3 bases, the J end lost 4 bases, and 11 bases lay between the germline ends. There are 14 residues in the CDR3. The CDR3 sequence is CASSFGFIADTQYF. CDR3 sequence (DNA): TGTGCCAGCAGTTTTGGGTTTATCGCAGATACGCAGTATTTT.

The table lists this clonotype with a count of one. This rearrangement joins TRBV5-1 to TRBJ1-1; D remains unclear. The CDR3 consists of 13 residues. The V gene lost 8 bases and the J gene lost 4 bases, with 15 bases spanning the gap. Per the germline V gene, CDR1 is SGHRS and CDR2 is YFSETQ. CDR3 in amino acids: CASSREVGTEAFF. The CDR3 nucleotides read TGCGCCAGTAGCCGAGAGGTGGGCACTGAAGCTTTCTTT.

The chain couples TRBV4-3 to TRBJ1-6; the match to TRBD1 covers 7 bases. The CDR3 runs 16 residues. V gave up 1 base and J gave up 7 bases; unmatched junction bases: 7. The V gene's germline CDR1 is LGHNA and CDR2 YSLEER. CDR3 sequence reads: CASSQAEGAVNSPLHF. In DNA form, the CDR3 reads TGCGCCAGCAGCCAAGCAGAGGGGGCTGTGAATTCACCCCTCCACTTT.

With respect to this clonotype: A much more abundant neighbour one base away suggests this may be a read error. This sequence joins TRBV7-2 and TRBJ1-2, with TRBD1 matching over 8 bases. CDR3 length: 17 residues. Germline V gene lookup returns CDR1 SGHTA and CDR2 FQGNSA. For the CDR3, the DNA is TGTGCCAGCAGCTTAGCATTGGGTACAGCAGGGGGCTATGGCTGCACCTTC. It encodes CASSLALGTAGGYGCTF.

This clonotype has just a few counts. The chain joins TRBV6-2 or TRBV6-3 to TRBJ2-3, with D unresolved. V lost 6 bases to trimming and J lost 6 bases, with 19 bases between them. This CDR3 comprises 15 residues. Germline V CDR1 and CDR2: MNHEY, SVGEGT. CDR3 sequence reads: CASSRTVGMKDTQYF. The CDR3 nucleotides are TGTGCCAGCAGCAGAACTGTCGGAATGAAGGATACGCAGTATTTT.

The CDR3 nucleotides are TGTGCCAGCAGCGCCGGACAGGGGGCAGGTGGCTACACCTTC. Its protein product is CASSAGQGAGGYTF. The V call is TRBV9, the J call TRBJ1-2; 11 bases match TRBD1. The CDR3 runs to 14 residues. V shed 3 bases, J shed 7 bases, and the junction held 5 bases outside the gene matches. In germline, CDR1 is SGDLS, CDR2 YYNGEE.

J is TRBJ2-7 and V is TRBV6-1; possibly TRBD1 for D (5 bases). This CDR3 comprises 14 residues. Trimming took off 1 base at V and 3 bases at J, with 10 bases between the two ends. Germline-derived CDR1 and CDR2 are MNHNS and SASEGT. The CDR3 loop is CASSEVGQGYEQYV. CDR3 nucleotides: TGTGCCAGCAGTGAAGTAGGGCAGGGCTACGAGCAGTACGTC.

The V call is TRBV29-1, the J call TRBJ1-1, with D unresolved. With 2 bases removed from V and 9 bases from J, the gap between germline ends came to 10 bases. The germline V gene has CDR1 SQVTM and CDR2 ANQGSEA. This CDR3 contains 11 residues. CDR3: CSVELRSKAFF. The CDR3, as DNA: TGCAGCGTTGAATTGCGGAGCAAAGCTTTCTTT.

In its sample, this clonotype was seen a few times. J is TRBJ2-1 and V is TRBV2; tentatively, D is TRBD2 (7 bases). V was shortened by 2 bases and J by 10 bases, with 21 bases between the two germline ends. This CDR3 comprises 16 residues. Per the germline V gene, CDR1 is SNHLY and CDR2 is FYNNEI. CDR3: CASSESGGGPLGEQFF. The DNA for the CDR3 is TGTGCCAGCAGTGAAAGTGGCGGGGGCCCACTTGGGGAGCAGTTCTTC.

V and J are TRBV4-2 and TRBJ1-2; D possibly corresponds to TRBD1 (5 bases). There are 15 residues in the CDR3. V lost 3 bases, J lost 3 bases, and 14 bases lay in between. Germline values: CDR1 LGHNA, CDR2 YNFKEQ. The CDR3, as DNA: TGTGCCAGCAGCCATTATCAGGGTGAGGACTATGGCTACACCTTC. Its protein product is CASSHYQGEDYGYTF.

In the case of this clonotype: One junction end does not reproduce the germline sequence, and a read error may be involved. The rearrangement uses TRBV20-1 and TRBJ2-7; 9 positions match TRBD1. In germline, CDR1 is DFQATT, CDR2 SNEGSKA (reference sequence). The CDR3 sequence is 15 residues long. The CDR3: CSARGGGTGRYEQCF. CDR3 DNA: TGCAGTGCTAGGGGTGGGGGGACAGGGAGGTACGAGCAGTGCTTC.

This clonotype came up many times. CDR3 protein: CASSLETGQGLGEQYF. The CDR3 DNA reads TGTGCCAGCAGCTTAGAAACAGGACAGGGGCTTGGCGAGCAGTACTTC. The chain links TRBV7-6 to TRBJ2-7; the match to TRBD1 covers 9 bases. Germline CDR1 and CDR2: SGHVS and FNYEAQ. The CDR3 has 16 residues. V lost 1 base to trimming and J lost 6 bases; unmatched junction nucleotides: 10.

Only a few counts were recorded for this clonotype. The CDR3 region has the DNA TGCGCCAGCAGCCAAGATTCAGACTTCACAGATACGCAGTATTTT. It yields the protein CASSQDSDFTDTQYF. The chain employs TRBV4-1 and TRBJ2-3; D remains ambiguous. Trimming took off 0 bases at V and 2 bases at J, with 9 bases between the two ends. In germline, CDR1 is MGHRA, CDR2 YSYEKL. This CDR3 has 15 residues.

This chain uses TRBV20-1 with TRBJ2-2, with 7 bases identical to TRBD1. Trimming at V came to 0 bases and at J to 4 bases, leaving 5 bases not matched to a gene. Germline V gives CDR1 DFQATT, CDR2 SNEGSKA (reference sequence). This CDR3 has 15 residues. The CDR3 sequence: CSARDSAGGTGELFF. The CDR3 DNA reads as TGCAGTGCTAGAGATTCGGCAGGGGGCACCGGGGAGCTGTTTTTT.

Comments on this clonotype: Sequence at one end of the junction differs from germline and may be a read error. The chain combines TRBV4-1 with TRBJ2-1, with D possibly matching TRBD2 (5 bases). The germline V gene encodes CDR1 MGHRA and CDR2 YSYEKL. This CDR3 has 11 residues. The CDR3 here is CTSSLSGEQFF. In DNA form, the CDR3 reads TGCACCAGCAGCCTTTCGGGGGAGCAGTTCTTC.

This clonotype came up a few times. This chain links TRBV25-1 with TRBJ2-1; D not certain. Trimming stripped 9 bases from V and 7 bases from J, with 7 bases between. The germline gives CDR1 MGHDK, CDR2 SYGVNS. This CDR3 is built from 10 residues. The CDR3 loop is CASKANEQFF. The CDR3 nucleotides read TGTGCCAGTAAGGCGAATGAGCAGTTCTTC.

The chain employs TRBV29-1 and TRBJ2-7; D possibly corresponds to TRBD2 (5 bases). Trimming took 7 bases from V and 3 from J, leaving 10 bases between them. Germline CDR1 SQVTM, CDR2 ANQGSEA. The CDR3 is made up of 11 amino acids. In DNA form, the CDR3 reads TGCAGCGCTGAGGGAGTCTACGAGCAGTACTTC. Protein sequence: CSAEGVYEQYF.

The chain uses TRBV9 and TRBJ2-7; the D call may be TRBD1 or TRBD2 (6 bases each). Trimming pared 3 bases from V and 7 bases from J, leaving 14 bases between. CDR1 SGDLS and CDR2 YYNGEE come from the germline V gene. The CDR3 has 13 amino acids. The CDR3 region has the DNA TGTGCCAGCAGCGAGACGGGGGCTGGGGAGCAGTACGTC. This sequence encodes CASSETGAGEQYV.

The chain combines TRBV6-5 with TRBJ2-5, with 9 bases aligning to TRBD1. V was pared by 6 bases and J by 1 base, with 9 bases of the junction left unmatched. Germline V gives CDR1 MNHEY, CDR2 SVGAGI. The CDR3 contains 16 residues. As DNA, the CDR3 is TGTGCCAGCAGAGAAGGGACAGGGTCCTTCCAAGAGACCCAGTACTTC. It specifies CASREGTGSFQETQYF.

The rearrangement links TRBV6-5 to TRBJ1-2, with D unclear. V was trimmed by 0 bases and J by 8 bases, leaving 13 bases between them. CDR3 length: 14 amino acids. Germline CDR1 MNHEY, CDR2 SVGAGI. The DNA of the CDR3 is TGTGCCAGCAGTTACTCGGCGACAACGGGAGGCTACACCTTC. It yields the protein CASSYSATTGGYTF.

This clonotype was picked up one time. CDR3 region: CASSDPAGQAGSPSYEQYF. The CDR3 region has the DNA TGTGCCAGCAGTGACCCAGCGGGACAGGCTGGTTCGCCCTCCTACGAGCAGTACTTC. The chain combines TRBV6-6 with TRBJ2-7, with a weak D call TRBD1 (8 bases). The CDR3 is 19 residues long. CDR1 is MNHNY, CDR2 SVGAGI, per germline (reference sequence). Trimming left V 5 bases short and J 0 bases short, with 26 bases between.

A few counts support this clonotype. The chain combines TRBV7-6 with TRBJ1-6; the D is unclear. This CDR3 is 17 amino acids long. Germline V gene sequence: CDR1 SGHVS, CDR2 FNYEAQ. Trimming shortened V by 1 base and J by 0 bases, and 10 bases separated the two germline ends. The CDR3 coding sequence is TGTGCCAGCAGCTTAGTTGTGTGGGACTCCTATAATTCACCCCTCCACTTT. Its protein is CASSLVVWDSYNSPLHF.

This clonotype came up a few times. V and J are TRBV28 and TRBJ2-5; 7 bases agree with TRBD2. Germline CDR1 reads MDHEN; CDR2 reads SYDVKM. The V segment lost 4 bases and the J segment 1 base; nucleotides outside the gene matches: 0. The CDR3 covers 13 residues. CDR3 sequence: CASSWTSQETQYF. The DNA for the CDR3 is TGTGCCAGCAGTTGGACTAGCCAAGAGACCCAGTACTTC.

The V and J genes are TRBV18 and TRBJ2-1; D gene unclear. The germline V gene has CDR1 KGHSH and CDR2 LQKENI. V lost 5 bases and J lost 8, with 10 bases in between. The CDR3 is 12 residues long. Here the CDR3 DNA reads TGTGCCAGCTCAAACAAGTATGATGAGCAGTTCTTC. Its translation: CASSNKYDEQFF.